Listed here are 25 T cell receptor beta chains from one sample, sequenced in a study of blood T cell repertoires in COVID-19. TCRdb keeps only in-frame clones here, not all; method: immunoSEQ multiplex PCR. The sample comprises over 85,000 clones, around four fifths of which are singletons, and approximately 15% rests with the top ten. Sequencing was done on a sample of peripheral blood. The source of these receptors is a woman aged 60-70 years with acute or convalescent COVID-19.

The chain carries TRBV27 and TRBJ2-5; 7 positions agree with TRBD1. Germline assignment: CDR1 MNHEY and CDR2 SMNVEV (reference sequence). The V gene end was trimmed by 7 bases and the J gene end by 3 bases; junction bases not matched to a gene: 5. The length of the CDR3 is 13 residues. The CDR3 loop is CASTRDSKETQYF. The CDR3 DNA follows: TGTGCCAGCACCCGGGACAGTAAAGAGACCCAGTACTTC.

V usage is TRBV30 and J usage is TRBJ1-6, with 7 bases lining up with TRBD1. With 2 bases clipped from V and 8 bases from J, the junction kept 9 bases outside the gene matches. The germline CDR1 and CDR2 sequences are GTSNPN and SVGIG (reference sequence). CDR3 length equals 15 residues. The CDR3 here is CAWSPEGQLYSPLHF. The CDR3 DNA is TGTGCCTGGAGTCCTGAGGGACAGCTTTATTCACCCCTCCACTTT.

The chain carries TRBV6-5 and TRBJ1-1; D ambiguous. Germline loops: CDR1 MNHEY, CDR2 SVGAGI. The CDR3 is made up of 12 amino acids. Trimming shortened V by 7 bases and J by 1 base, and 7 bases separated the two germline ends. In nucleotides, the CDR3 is TGTGCCAGCACACAGCCGAACACTGAAGCTTTCTTT. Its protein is CASTQPNTEAFF.

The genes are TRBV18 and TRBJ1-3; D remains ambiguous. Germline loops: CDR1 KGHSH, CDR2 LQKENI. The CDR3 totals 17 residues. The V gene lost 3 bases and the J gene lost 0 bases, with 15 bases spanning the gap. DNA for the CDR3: TGTGCCAGCTCACCTACGGGTAGTGGGAGCTCTGGAAACACCATATATTTT. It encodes CASSPTGSGSSGNTIYF.

The CDR3 protein is CASMGDRGGEKLFF. DNA of the CDR3: TGTGCCAGTATGGGCGACAGGGGGGGAGAAAAACTGTTTTTT. The J gene is TRBJ1-4, the V gene TRBV19; 9 bases agree with TRBD1. Germline values: CDR1 LNHDA, CDR2 SQIVND (reference sequence). Unmatched junction bases numbered 8, after V lost 7 bases and J lost 8 bases. This CDR3 region has 14 residues.

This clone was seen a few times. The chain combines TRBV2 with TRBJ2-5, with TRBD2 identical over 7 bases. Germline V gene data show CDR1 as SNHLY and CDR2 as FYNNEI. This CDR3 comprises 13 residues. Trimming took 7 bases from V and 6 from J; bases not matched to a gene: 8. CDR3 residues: CASTGGVGKTQYF. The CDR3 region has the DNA TGTGCCAGCACGGGAGGCGTTGGGAAGACCCAGTACTTC.

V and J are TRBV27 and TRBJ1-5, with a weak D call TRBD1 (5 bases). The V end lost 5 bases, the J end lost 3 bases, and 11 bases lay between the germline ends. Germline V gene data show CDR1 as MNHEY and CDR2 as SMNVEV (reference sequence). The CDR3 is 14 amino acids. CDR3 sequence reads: CASSLRQNNQPQHF. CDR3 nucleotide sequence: TGTGCCAGCAGTCTCCGACAGAACAATCAGCCCCAGCATTTT.

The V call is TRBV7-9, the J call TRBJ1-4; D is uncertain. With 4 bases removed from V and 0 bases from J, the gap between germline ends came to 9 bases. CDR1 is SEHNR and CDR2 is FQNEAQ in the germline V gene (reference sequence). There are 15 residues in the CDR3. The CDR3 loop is CASSSLEATNEKLFF. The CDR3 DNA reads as TGTGCCAGCAGCTCCCTAGAGGCAACTAATGAAAAACTGTTTTTT.

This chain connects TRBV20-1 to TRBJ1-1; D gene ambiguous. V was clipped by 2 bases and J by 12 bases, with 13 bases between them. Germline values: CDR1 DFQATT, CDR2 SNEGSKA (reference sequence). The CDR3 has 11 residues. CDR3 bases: TGCAGTGCTAGATTACGCAGGTCCACTTTCTTT. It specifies CSARLRRSTFF.

This chain's CDR3 is CASSFVAEGNQPQHF. Here the CDR3 DNA reads TGTGCCAGCAGTTTTGTGGCAGAGGGCAATCAGCCCCAGCATTTT. The chain joins TRBV6-5 to TRBJ1-5; D gene uncertain. Trimming cost V 4 bases and J 2 bases, with 12 bases left between them. Germline V gives CDR1 MNHEY, CDR2 SVGAGI. The CDR3 covers 15 residues.

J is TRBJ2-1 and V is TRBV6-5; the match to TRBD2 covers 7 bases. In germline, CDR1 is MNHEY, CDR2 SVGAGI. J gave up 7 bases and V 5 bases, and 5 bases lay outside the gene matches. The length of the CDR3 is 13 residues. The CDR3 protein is CASSPLGGNEQFF. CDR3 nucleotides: TGTGCCAGCAGTCCGCTGGGGGGGAATGAGCAGTTCTTC.

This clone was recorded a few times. The CDR3 protein is CAWSDSQGGLYSNQPQHF. CDR3 nucleotides: TGTGCCTGGAGTGACTCACAAGGTGGACTGTATAGCAATCAGCCCCAGCATTTT. The chain carries TRBV30 and TRBJ1-5; D remains unclear. Trimming removed 1 base at V and 0 bases at J, with 19 bases between. CDR1 is GTSNPN and CDR2 is SVGIG in the germline V gene (reference sequence). The CDR3 has 18 amino acids.

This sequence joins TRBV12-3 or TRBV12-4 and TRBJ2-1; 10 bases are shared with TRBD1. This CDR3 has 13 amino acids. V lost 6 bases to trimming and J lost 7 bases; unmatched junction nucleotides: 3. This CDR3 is CASRTGGKNEQFF. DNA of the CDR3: TGTGCCAGCAGGACAGGGGGCAAAAATGAGCAGTTCTTC.

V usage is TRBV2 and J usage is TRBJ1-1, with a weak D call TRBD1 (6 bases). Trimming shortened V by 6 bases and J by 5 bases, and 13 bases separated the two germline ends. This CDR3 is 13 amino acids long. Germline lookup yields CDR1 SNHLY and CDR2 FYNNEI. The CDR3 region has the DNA TGTGCCAGCAGGTACAGGGTCGAGACTGAAGCTTTCTTT. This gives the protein CASRYRVETEAFF.

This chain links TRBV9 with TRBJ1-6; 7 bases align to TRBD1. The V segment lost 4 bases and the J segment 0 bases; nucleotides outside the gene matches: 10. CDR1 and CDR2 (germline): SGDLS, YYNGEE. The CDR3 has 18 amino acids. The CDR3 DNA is TGTGCCAGCAGCTCACCCTCAGGGGGGCTCTCCTATAATTCACCCCTCCACTTT. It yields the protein CASSSPSGGLSYNSPLHF.

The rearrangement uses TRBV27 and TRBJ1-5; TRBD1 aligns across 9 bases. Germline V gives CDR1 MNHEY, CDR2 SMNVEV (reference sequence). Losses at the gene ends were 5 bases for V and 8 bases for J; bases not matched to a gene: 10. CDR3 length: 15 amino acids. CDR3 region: CASSGSGTGFEPQHF. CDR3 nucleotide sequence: TGTGCCAGCAGTGGATCCGGGACAGGGTTCGAGCCCCAGCATTTT.

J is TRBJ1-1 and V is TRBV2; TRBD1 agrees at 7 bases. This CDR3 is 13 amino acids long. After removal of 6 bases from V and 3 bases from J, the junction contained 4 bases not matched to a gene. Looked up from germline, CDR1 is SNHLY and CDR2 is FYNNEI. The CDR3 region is CASRQGLDTEAFF. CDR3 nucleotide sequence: TGTGCCAGCAGACAGGGGTTGGACACTGAAGCTTTCTTT.

CDR3 in DNA: TGTGCCAGCAGCTTTTTGAGCTCTAATGAAAAACTGTTTTTT. Protein: CASSFLSSNEKLFF. The V gene is TRBV5-5, the J gene TRBJ1-4; unclear D gene. The CDR3 totals 14 residues. V lost 2 bases and J 3 bases, leaving 8 bases between the germline ends. Germline CDR1 is SGHKS and CDR2 is YYEKEE (reference sequence).

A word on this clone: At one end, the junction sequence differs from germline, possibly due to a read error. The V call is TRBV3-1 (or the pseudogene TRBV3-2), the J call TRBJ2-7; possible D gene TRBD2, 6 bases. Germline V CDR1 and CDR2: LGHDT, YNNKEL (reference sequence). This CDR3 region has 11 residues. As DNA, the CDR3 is TGTGTCAGCTCCGGAGGGTACGAGCAGTACTTC. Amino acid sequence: CVSSGGYEQYF.

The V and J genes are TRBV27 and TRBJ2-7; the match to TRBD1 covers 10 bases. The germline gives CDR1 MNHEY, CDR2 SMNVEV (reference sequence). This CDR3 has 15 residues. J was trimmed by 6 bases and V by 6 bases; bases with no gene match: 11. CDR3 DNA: TGTGCCAGCAGACTCCGGGACAGGGGATCTATCGAGCAGTACTTC. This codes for CASRLRDRGSIEQYF.

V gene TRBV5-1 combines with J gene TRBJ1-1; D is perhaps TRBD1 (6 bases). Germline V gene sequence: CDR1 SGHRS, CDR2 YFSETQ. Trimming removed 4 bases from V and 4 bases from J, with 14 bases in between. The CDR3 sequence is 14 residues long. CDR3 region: CASSGQTGSTEAFF. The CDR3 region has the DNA TGCGCCAGCAGCGGACAGACCGGGTCCACTGAAGCTTTCTTT.

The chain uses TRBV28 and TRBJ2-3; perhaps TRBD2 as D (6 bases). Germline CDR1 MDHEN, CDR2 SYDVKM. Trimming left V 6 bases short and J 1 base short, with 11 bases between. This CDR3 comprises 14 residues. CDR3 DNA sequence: TGTGCCAGCAGCCAGGGAGGAGGCACAGATACGCAGTATTTT. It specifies CASSQGGGTDTQYF.

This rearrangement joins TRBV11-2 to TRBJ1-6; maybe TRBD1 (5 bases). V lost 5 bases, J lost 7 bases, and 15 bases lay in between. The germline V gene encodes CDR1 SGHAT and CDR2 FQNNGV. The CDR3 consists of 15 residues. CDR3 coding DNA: TGTGCCAGCAGCCGAAGGGGTCGCAGCAATTCACCCCTCCACTTT. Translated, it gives CASSRRGRSNSPLHF.

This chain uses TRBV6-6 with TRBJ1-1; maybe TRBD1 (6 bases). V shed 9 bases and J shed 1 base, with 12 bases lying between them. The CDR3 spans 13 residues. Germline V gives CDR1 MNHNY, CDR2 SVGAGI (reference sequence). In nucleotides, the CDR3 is TGTGCCAGTCGAAGACAGGCGAACACTGAAGCTTTCTTT. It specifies CASRRQANTEAFF.

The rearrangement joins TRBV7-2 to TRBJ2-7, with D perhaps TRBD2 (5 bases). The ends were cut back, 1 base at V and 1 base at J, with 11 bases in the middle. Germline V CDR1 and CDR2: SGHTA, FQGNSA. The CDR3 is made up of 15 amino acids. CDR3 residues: CASSLERRGSYEQYF. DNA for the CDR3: TGTGCCAGCAGCTTAGAGCGGAGAGGTTCCTACGAGCAGTACTTC. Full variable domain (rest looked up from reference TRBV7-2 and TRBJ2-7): GAGVSQSPSNKVTEKGKDVELRCDPISGHTALYWYRQSLGQGLEFLIYFQGNSAPDKSGLPSDRFSAERTGGSVSTLTIQRTQQEDSAVYLCASSLERRGSYEQYFGPGTRLTVT.